This T cell receptor (beta chain) emerged from a study of cytomegalovirus exposure and HLA in healthy donors. Study-wide points: Altogether, some 170 TCR beta chains were recorded as cytomegalovirus-associated.

Only in-frame clones appear in the TCRdb table, and some are missing; sequencing was by immunoSEQ multiplex PCR. The sample records over 200,000 clones, 88% being singletons. The length of the CDR3 is 16 residues. Deletions cut 0 bases from V and 1 base from J, with 11 bases between. Germline assignment: CDR1 MNHEY and CDR2 SVGAGI. A word on this clone: What it binds is unknown.

Sequencing was done on a sample of PBMCs. This sequence was found in a woman aged 18 to 35 in good health and CMV-seronegative. The chain has TRBV6-5 and TRBJ2-3; tentative D call: TRBD2 (5 bases). CDR3 in DNA: TGTGCCAGCAGTTACTCACGGGGTTGGGGCACAGATACGCAGTATTTT. Amino acids: CASSYSRGWGTDTQYF.